These T cell receptor beta chains were read from a single sample in a study of blood T cells in healthy people across ages. TCRdb independently ran MiXCR on the 5' RACE reads; one entry per CDR3 protein. The repertoire holds some 1.8 million distinct CDR3 sequences, with approximately 40% as singletons. Sequenced sample: blood. All receptors come from a human donor in good health. CDR3s include the opening cysteine and the closing phenylalanine or tryptophan. Fields, in order: D gene, clone size, J gene, V gene, CDR3 protein, CDR3 DNA. The D gene is left open where the match is weak. Rows give clone size only sometimes, using once, few, many, or a class for an expanded clone.

>TRBD1|few|TRBJ1-2|TRBV7-2
CASSPLRDRASGYTF
TGTGCCAGCAGCCCTCTCCGGGACAGGGCTAGCGGCTACACCTTC
>TRBD1|NA|TRBJ1-2|TRBV5-1
CASSLHRDRGRYGYTF
TGCGCCAGCAGCTTGCACCGGGACAGGGGTCGCTATGGCTACACCTTC
>TRBD2|NA|TRBJ2-2|TRBV6-2/TRBV6-3
CASSSRRGAGTGELFF
TGTGCCAGCAGCTCCCGGCGGGGGGCCGGTACCGGGGAGCTGTTTTTT
>TRBD2|NA|TRBJ2-1|TRBV20-1
CSAAYGGDLLDKKQFF
TGCAGTGCTGCCTACGGGGGGGACCTTTTGGATAAGAAGCAGTTCTTC
>NA|NA|TRBJ1-6|TRBV27
CASSLREYNSPLHF
TGTGCCAGCAGTTTACGGGAGTATAATTCACCCCTCCACTTT
>TRBD2|NA|TRBJ2-5|TRBV9
CASSVAGTRFETQYF
TGTGCCAGCAGCGTCGCCGGGACTAGGTTTGAGACCCAGTACTTC
>TRBD2|NA|TRBJ2-3|TRBV5-1
CASSPGTSGGALETQYF
TGCGCCAGCAGCCCCGGGACTAGCGGGGGGGCCTTAGAAACGCAGTATTTT
>NA|NA|TRBJ2-3|TRBV4-3
CASSQDTGLADTQYF
TGCGCCAGCAGCCAAGATACAGGGTTGGCAGATACGCAGTATTTT
>NA|once|TRBJ2-7|TRBV7-9
CASSLELVSYGQYF
TGTGCCAGCAGCTTAGAGTTGGTCTCCTACGGGCAGTACTTC
>TRBD2|few|TRBJ2-5|TRBV4-3
CASSQNPPGLADQETQYF
TGCGCCAGCAGCCAAAACCCTCCAGGTCTAGCGGATCAAGAGACCCAGTACTTC
>NA|NA|TRBJ2-5|TRBV5-1
CASSLATGHRGIGTQYF
TGCGCCAGCAGCTTGGCCACAGGACACCGGGGGATCGGGACCCAGTACTTC
>NA|many|TRBJ2-1|TRBV20-1
CSAMEGGHNEQFF
TGCAGTGCTATGGAGGGGGGCCACAATGAGCAGTTCTTC
>NA|NA|TRBJ2-5|TRBV6-1
CASSVHRRQETQYF
TGTGCCAGCAGTGTCCACAGGCGCCAAGAGACCCAGTACTTC
>TRBD2|NA|TRBJ2-6|TRBV12-3/TRBV12-4
CASRYRGGLSGANVLTF
TGTGCCAGCAGATATCGCGGGGGGCTCTCTGGGGCCAACGTCCTGACTTTC
>NA|NA|TRBJ1-2|TRBV18
CASSPGRANYGYTF
TGTGCCAGCTCACCGGGGCGGGCTAACTATGGCTACACCTTC
>NA|NA|TRBJ2-1|TRBV7-9
CASSLPFTEYNEQFF
TGTGCCAGCAGCCTGCCCTTTACGGAATACAATGAGCAGTTCTTC
>TRBD1|NA|TRBJ1-4|TRBV29-1
CSVTDRESAEKLFF
TGCAGCGTGACTGACAGGGAAAGCGCTGAAAAACTGTTTTTT
>NA|NA|TRBJ1-6|TRBV5-5
CASSSNGSPLHF
TGTGCCAGCAGCTCCAATGGTTCACCCCTCCACTTT
>NA|many|TRBJ2-1|TRBV6-5
CASRRYNEQFF
TGTGCCAGCAGGAGGTACAATGAGCAGTTCTTC
>TRBD1|NA|TRBJ2-7|TRBV29-1
CSVEDETGDPYEQYF
TGCAGCGTTGAAGATGAAACAGGGGATCCCTACGAGCAGTACTTC
>NA|NA|TRBJ2-6|TRBV7-9
CASSFDYSGANVLTF
TGTGCCAGCAGCTTCGATTACTCTGGGGCCAACGTCCTGACTTTC
>TRBD1|NA|TRBJ2-7|TRBV2
CASSVGTVAYEQYF
TGTGCCAGCAGTGTGGGGACAGTAGCCTACGAGCAGTACTTC